A single sample is the source of the 27 T cell receptor beta chains below, sequenced in a study of regulatory T cells in long-lasting Graves disease. The authors built TCR beta libraries using iRepertoire HTBI primers and Arm-PCR of CDR3 regions. TCRdb used MiXCR to reprocess the multiplex PCR reads, holding one entry per CDR3 protein. The sample contains 400,000 to 500,000 distinct CDR3 sequences, about 21% of which appear only once. Noted time point: persistent/refractory GD, antithyroid drugs over 5 years with positive TRAb. PBMCs provided the RNA from which the TCR library was made. The sequences come from peripheral blood mononuclear cells (PBMCs), collected when the disease was refractory, from a patient treated with antithyroid drugs. The receptors come from a female donor with Graves disease.

This clonotype was counted between two and nine times. The CDR3 bases are TGTGCCTGGAGTACGGGTCGGGAGACCCAGTACTTC. Amino acids: CAWSTGRETQYF. The genes are TRBV30 and TRBJ2-5; no clear D gene. Trimming left V 2 bases short and J 5 bases short, with 9 bases between. Germline V lookup: CDR1 GTSNPN, CDR2 SVGIG (reference sequence). This CDR3 is built from 12 residues.

The rearrangement links TRBV20-1 to TRBJ2-7; D is undetermined. The V end was cut by 0 bases, the J end by 1 base, with 4 bases between. The CDR3 is 12 residues long. Germline assignment: CDR1 DFQATT and CDR2 SNEGSKA (reference sequence). Here the CDR3 reads CSARDQSYEQYF. CDR3 in DNA: TGCAGTGCTAGAGATCAGTCCTACGAGCAGTACTTC.

V and J are TRBV7-8 and TRBJ2-1, with 8 bases lining up with TRBD2. After removal of 2 bases from V and 10 bases from J, the junction contained 10 bases not matched to a gene. The CDR3 covers 15 residues. Germline V CDR1 and CDR2: SGHVS, FQNEAQ. The CDR3 DNA follows: TGTGCCAGCAGCTTATCGCGTTTGACGGGAGGGGAGCAGTTCTTC. Residues: CASSLSRLTGGEQFF.

As for this clonotype: A read error is possible here, since a much larger clone lies one base away. V is TRBV6-1 and J is TRBJ1-1; 7 bases match TRBD1. Germline CDR1 is MNHNS and CDR2 is SASEGT. The CDR3 extends over 14 amino acids. V lost 8 bases, J lost 3 bases, and 9 bases stayed unmatched. The CDR3: CASCGAGTDTEAFF. The CDR3 nucleotides read TGTGCCAGCTGTGGAGCTGGGACAGACACTGAAGCTTTCTTT.

Worth noting for this clonotype: This sequence may be a read error, since a much larger clone differs from it by one base. The chain links TRBV6-1 to TRBJ2-5; D possibly corresponds to TRBD1 (6 bases). Germline-derived CDR1 and CDR2 are MNHNS and SASEGT. This CDR3 spans 13 amino acids. Trimming took off 4 bases at V and 3 bases at J, with 9 bases between the two ends. For the CDR3, the DNA is TGTGCCAGCAGTGTGAGGACAGAAGAGACCCAGTACTTC. Translated: CASSVRTEETQYF.

This clonotype has only a few counts. This rearrangement joins TRBV15 to TRBJ2-2; D not resolved. Germline V gene lookup returns CDR1 LNHNV and CDR2 YYDKDF (reference sequence). CDR3 length: 15 amino acids. With 3 bases removed from V and 1 base from J, the gap between germline ends came to 9 bases. The CDR3 is CATSSSGKNTGELFF. The CDR3 nucleotides are TGTGCCACCAGCAGTTCCGGAAAGAACACCGGGGAGCTGTTTTTT.

V and J are TRBV6-4 and TRBJ1-2, with 10 bases aligning to TRBD1. Germline-derived CDR1 and CDR2 are MRHNA and SNTAGT. Trimming cost V 7 bases and J 4 bases; bases outside gene matches: 6. The length of the CDR3 is 14 residues. In DNA form, the CDR3 reads TGTGCCAGCAACCCCGGACAGGGGGTCTATGGCTACACCTTC. Its translation: CASNPGQGVYGYTF.

This clonotype was detected many times. The chain employs TRBV28 and TRBJ2-7; 9 bases are a match to TRBD2. The germline V gene encodes CDR1 MDHEN and CDR2 SYDVKM. This CDR3 has 20 amino acids. V gave up 6 bases and J gave up 1 base; unmatched junction bases: 22. The CDR3 DNA sequence: TGTGCCAGCAGCTCCCTCCCGGGACTAGCTGTTAGGGTGAGTTCCTACGAGCAGTACTTC. Translated, it gives CASSSLPGLAVRVSSYEQYF.

The chain is built from TRBV7-3 and TRBJ2-1; D is uncertain. CDR1 and CDR2 from the germline V gene are SGHTA and FQGTGA. The CDR3 totals 13 residues. Trimming removed 5 bases at V and 5 bases at J, with 10 bases between. CDR3 nucleotide sequence: TGTGCCAGCAGCCCAGAGTCAGACAATGAGCAGTTCTTC. Its protein product is CASSPESDNEQFF.

The rearrangement joins TRBV3-1 to TRBJ2-2; possible D gene TRBD1, 6 bases. There are 15 residues in the CDR3. V was shortened by 4 bases and J by 1 base, with 10 bases between the two germline ends. The germline V gene encodes CDR1 LGHDT and CDR2 YNNKEL (reference sequence). The CDR3 DNA follows: TGTGCCAGCAGCCTCCCGACAGGGAACACCGGGGAGCTGTTTTTT. This translates into CASSLPTGNTGELFF.

This clonotype was recorded many times. This rearrangement joins TRBV6-1 to TRBJ1-4; no definite D call. The germline V and J ends were trimmed by 9 bases and 0 bases, with 8 bases remaining between them. Per the germline V gene, CDR1 is MNHNS and CDR2 is SASEGT. The CDR3 extends over 13 amino acids. CDR3 amino acids: CASRLTTNEKLFF. DNA for the CDR3: TGTGCCAGTCGACTAACAACTAATGAAAAACTGTTTTTT.

This clonotype has ten or more counts. The genes are TRBV13 and TRBJ2-4, with D perhaps given as TRBD1 or TRBD2 (5 bases each). CDR3 length: 17 amino acids. V dropped 1 base and J dropped 0 bases, with 13 bases sitting between them. CDR1 is PRHDT and CDR2 is FYEKMQ in the germline V gene (reference sequence). The CDR3 DNA sequence: TGTGCCAGCAGCTTAGTATCCGGGGCATTAGCCAAAAACATTCAGTACTTC. This encodes CASSLVSGALAKNIQYF.

The chain is built from TRBV5-1 and TRBJ2-7; tentative D call: TRBD1 (8 bases). Germline CDR1 reads SGHRS; CDR2 reads YFSETQ. V lost 6 bases and J 1 base, leaving 14 bases between the germline ends. This CDR3 spans 14 amino acids. Here the CDR3 reads CASKEQGGSYEQYF. The CDR3, as DNA: TGCGCCAGCAAGGAACAGGGGGGGTCCTACGAGCAGTACTTC.

The count of this clonotype is one. This chain uses TRBV20-1 with TRBJ1-1; 10 positions agree with TRBD1. J lost 5 bases, V lost 2 bases, and 14 bases had no gene match. Germline V gene lookup returns CDR1 DFQATT and CDR2 SNEGSKA (reference sequence). The CDR3 is 17 residues long. The chain's CDR3 is CSARRGGDRGFRTEAFF. In DNA, the CDR3 is TGCAGTGCTAGAAGGGGTGGGGACAGGGGTTTTCGGACTGAAGCTTTCTTT.

The table lists this clonotype with a few counts. The genes are TRBV20-1 and TRBJ2-2, with 7 bases fitting TRBD1. Unmatched junction bases numbered 11, after V lost 7 bases and J lost 0 bases. Germline V CDR1 and CDR2: DFQATT, SNEGSKA (reference sequence). This CDR3 is 16 amino acids long. CDR3 amino acids: CSVVKRGTANTGELFF. As DNA, the CDR3 is TGCAGTGTAGTGAAGCGTGGGACAGCGAACACCGGGGAGCTGTTTTTT.

This chain connects TRBV19 to TRBJ2-1, with 7 bases matching TRBD2. V dropped 4 bases and J dropped 4; count of bases not matched to a gene: 7. This CDR3 contains 15 residues. In germline, CDR1 is LNHDA, CDR2 SQIVND (reference sequence). Written as DNA, the CDR3 is TGTGCCAGTAGTAGGGGGGGGACGCTATACAATGAGCAGTTCTTC. Translation gives CASSRGGTLYNEQFF. Complete variable domain (other parts from reference TRBV19 and TRBJ2-1): DGGITQSPKYLFRKEGQNVTLSCEQNLNHDAMYWYRQDPGQGLRLIYYSQIVNDFQKGDIAEGYSVSREKKESFPLTVTSAQKNPTAFYLCASSRGGTLYNEQFFGPGTRLTVL.

This clonotype was observed at least ten times. The rearrangement links TRBV28 to TRBJ2-5; 7 bases line up with TRBD2. Germline V gene sequence: CDR1 MDHEN, CDR2 SYDVKM. The CDR3 loop spans 13 amino acids. Unmatched junction bases numbered 3, after V lost 3 bases and J lost 5 bases. In DNA, the CDR3 is TGTGCCAGCAGTTTCAGGGAGGGGGAGACCCAGTACTTC. It is translated as CASSFREGETQYF.

The chain recombines TRBV15 with TRBJ2-5; D remains unclear. Deletions cut 5 bases from V and 4 bases from J, with 11 bases between. CDR3 length equals 13 residues. CDR1 and CDR2 from the germline V gene are LNHNV and YYDKDF (reference sequence). The CDR3 nucleotides read TGTGCCACCAGCCCTAGTTATCTAGAGACCCAGTACTTC. Translated: CATSPSYLETQYF.

This clonotype has at least ten counts. The V and J genes are TRBV28 and TRBJ1-1, with unresolved D. This CDR3 is built from 11 residues. V lost 8 bases, J lost 1 base, and 5 bases lay in between. Germline values: CDR1 MDHEN, CDR2 SYDVKM. DNA for the CDR3: TGTGCCAGCTGGGGGAACACTGAAGCTTTCTTT. It specifies CASWGNTEAFF. Full variable domain (outside the CDR3, taken from reference TRBV28 and TRBJ1-1): DVKVTQSSRYLVKRTGEKVFLECVQDMDHENMFWYRQDPGLGLRLIYFSYDVKMKEKGDIPEGYSVSREKKERFSLILESASTNQTSMYLCASWGNTEAFFGQGTRLTVV.

The rearrangement uses TRBV3-1 and TRBJ2-7, with D possibly being TRBD1 (6 bases). The CDR3 consists of 16 residues. Germline V gives CDR1 LGHDT, CDR2 YNNKEL (reference sequence). V was pared by 1 base and J by 3 bases, with 16 bases between. DNA for the CDR3: TGTGCCAGCAGCCAAGTCGTGGGGGCGTTCCTCTACGAGCAGTACTTC. It yields the protein CASSQVVGAFLYEQYF.

This clonotype was seen a handful of times. V usage is TRBV6-1 and J usage is TRBJ2-7; the match to TRBD1 covers 10 bases. The J segment lost 2 bases and the V segment lost 6 bases, leaving 7 bases of the junction unmatched. The CDR3 length is 15 residues. Germline V lookup: CDR1 MNHNS, CDR2 SASEGT. CDR3 region: CASRKGGTGAYEQYF. CDR3 in DNA: TGTGCCAGCAGAAAGGGGGGGACAGGGGCCTACGAGCAGTACTTC.

This clonotype was seen many times. The junction differs from germline at one of its ends, possibly a read error. The chain uses TRBV2 and TRBJ1-1, with D possibly TRBD1 on 5 matching bases. This CDR3 is 13 amino acids long. Germline CDR1 and CDR2: SNHLY and FYNNEI. The CDR3 loop reads CASGGRLNTEAFF. In nucleotides, the CDR3 is TGCGCCTCCGGGGGACGATTGAACACTGAAGCTTTCTTT.

This clonotype appeared a few times. This chain uses TRBV20-1 with TRBJ1-6; D possibly corresponds to TRBD1 (5 bases). This CDR3 has 15 amino acids. The germline gives CDR1 DFQATT, CDR2 SNEGSKA (reference sequence). Trimming took off 4 bases at V and 8 bases at J, with 18 bases between the two ends. The CDR3 is CSANHPGLNDSPLHF. The CDR3 nucleotides are TGCAGTGCTAACCACCCGGGACTTAACGATTCACCCCTCCACTTT.

This clonotype was detected only a few times. V usage is TRBV6-1 and J usage is TRBJ1-5; 7 bases line up with TRBD1. With V trimmed by 6 bases and J by 6 bases, 11 bases remained unmatched. CDR1 is MNHNS and CDR2 is SASEGT in the germline V gene. The CDR3 extends over 15 amino acids. The DNA for the CDR3 is TGTGCCAGCAGGAAGACAGGGAAGGGTTCTCAGCCCCAGCATTTT. It specifies CASRKTGKGSQPQHF.

The CDR3 protein is CASSPKPPGHFLNTGELFF. The CDR3 bases are TGTGCCAGCAGCCCGAAGCCTCCGGGACATTTCTTGAACACCGGGGAGCTGTTTTTT. The gene calls are TRBV9 and TRBJ2-2; the D gene is possibly TRBD1 (6 bases). CDR1 and CDR2 from the germline V gene are SGDLS and YYNGEE. This CDR3 has 19 residues. The V gene lost 4 bases and the J gene lost 1 base, with 23 bases spanning the gap. Full variable domain (outside the CDR3, taken from reference TRBV9 and TRBJ2-2): DSGVTQTPKHLITATGQRVTLRCSPRSGDLSVYWYQQSLDQGLQFLIQYYNGEERAKGNILERFSAQQFPDLHSELNLSSLELGDSALYFCASSPKPPGHFLNTGELFFGEGSRLTVL.

This clonotype was recorded at least ten times. V usage is TRBV11-2 and J usage is TRBJ2-7; maybe TRBD1 (6 bases). The CDR3 length is 14 residues. The germline V gene encodes CDR1 SGHAT and CDR2 FQNNGV. Trimming cost V 6 bases and J 2 bases, with 14 bases left between them. This CDR3 reads CASRLGQGTYEQYF. The CDR3 nucleotides are TGTGCCAGCAGGCTAGGGCAGGGGACCTACGAGCAGTACTTC.

This chain uses TRBV19 with TRBJ2-4; a possible D gene is TRBD2 (5 bases). Deletions cut 3 bases from V and 8 bases from J, with 5 bases between. The CDR3 has 11 amino acids. Germline CDR1 and CDR2: LNHDA and SQIVND (reference sequence). CDR3 DNA sequence: TGTGCCAGTAGTATCGGGGACATTCAGTACTTC. It yields the protein CASSIGDIQYF.